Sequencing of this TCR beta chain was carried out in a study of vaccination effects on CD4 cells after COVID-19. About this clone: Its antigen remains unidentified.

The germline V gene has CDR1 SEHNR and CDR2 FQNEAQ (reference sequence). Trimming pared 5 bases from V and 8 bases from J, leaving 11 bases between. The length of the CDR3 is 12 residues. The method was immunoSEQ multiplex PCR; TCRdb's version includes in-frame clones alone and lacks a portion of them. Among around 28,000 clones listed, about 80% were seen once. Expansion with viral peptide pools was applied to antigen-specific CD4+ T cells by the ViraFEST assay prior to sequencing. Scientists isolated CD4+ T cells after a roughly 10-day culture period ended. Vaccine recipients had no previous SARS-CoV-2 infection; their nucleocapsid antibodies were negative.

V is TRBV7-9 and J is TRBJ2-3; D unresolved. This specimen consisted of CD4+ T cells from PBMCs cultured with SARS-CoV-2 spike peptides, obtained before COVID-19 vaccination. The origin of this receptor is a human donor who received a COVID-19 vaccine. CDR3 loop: CASSNLVGTQYF. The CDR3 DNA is TGTGCCAGCAGCAATTTAGTAGGTACGCAGTATTTT.